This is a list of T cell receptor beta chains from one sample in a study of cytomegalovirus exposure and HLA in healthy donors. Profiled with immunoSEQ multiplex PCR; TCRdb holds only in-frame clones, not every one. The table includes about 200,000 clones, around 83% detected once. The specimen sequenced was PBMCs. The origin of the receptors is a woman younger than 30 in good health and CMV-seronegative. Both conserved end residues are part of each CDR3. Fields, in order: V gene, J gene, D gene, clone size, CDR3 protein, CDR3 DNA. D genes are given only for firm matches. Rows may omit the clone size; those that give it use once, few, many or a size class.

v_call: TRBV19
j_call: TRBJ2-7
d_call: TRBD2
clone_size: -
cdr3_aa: CASSMTSGRAYEQYF
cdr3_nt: TGTGCCAGTAGTATGACTAGCGGGAGGGCCTACGAGCAGTACTTC

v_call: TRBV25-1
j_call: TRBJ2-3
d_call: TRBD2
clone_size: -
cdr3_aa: CAGTSDHTDTQYF
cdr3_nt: TGTGCCGGCACTAGCGACCACACAGATACGCAGTATTTT

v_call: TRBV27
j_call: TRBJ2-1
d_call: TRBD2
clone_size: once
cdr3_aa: CASSSLPGTSGSRNEQFF
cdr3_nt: TGTGCCAGCAGTTCCCTTCCCGGGACTAGCGGGAGTCGCAATGAGCAGTTCTTC

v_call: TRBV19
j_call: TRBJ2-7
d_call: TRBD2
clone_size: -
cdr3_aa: CASSAREGGLYEQYF
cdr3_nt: TGTGCCAGTAGTGCCCGGGAGGGAGGACTGTACGAGCAGTACTTC

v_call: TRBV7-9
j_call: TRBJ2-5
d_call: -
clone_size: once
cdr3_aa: CASSPTGETQYF
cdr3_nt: TGTGCCAGCAGCCCCACGGGAGAGACCCAGTACTTC

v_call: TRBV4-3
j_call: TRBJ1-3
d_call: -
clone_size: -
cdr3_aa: CASSQDPKTGARNTIYF
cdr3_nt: TGCGCCAGCAGCCAAGATCCTAAGACAGGAGCACGAAACACCATATATTTT

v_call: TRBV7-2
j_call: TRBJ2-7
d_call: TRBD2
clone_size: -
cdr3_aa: CASSSWGAGVGEQYF
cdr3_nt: TGTGCCAGCAGCTCGTGGGGAGCGGGAGTAGGCGAGCAGTACTTC

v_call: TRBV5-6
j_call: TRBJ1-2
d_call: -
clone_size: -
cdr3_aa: CASSLEGETVYGYTF
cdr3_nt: TGTGCCAGCAGCTTGGAAGGTGAGACAGTCTATGGCTACACCTTC

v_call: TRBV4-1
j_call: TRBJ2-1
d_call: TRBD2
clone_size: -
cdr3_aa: CASSQVGLAVTYNEQFF
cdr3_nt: TGCGCCAGCAGCCAAGTCGGACTAGCGGTCACGTACAATGAGCAGTTCTTC

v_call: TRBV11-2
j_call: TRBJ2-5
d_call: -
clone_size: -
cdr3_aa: CASSLGGSLQETQYF
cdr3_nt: TGTGCCAGCAGCTTAGGCGGCAGCTTACAAGAGACCCAGTACTTC

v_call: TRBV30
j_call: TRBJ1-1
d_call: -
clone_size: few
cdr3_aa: CAWSVLGNTEAFF
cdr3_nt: TGTGCCTGGAGTGTACTAGGGAACACTGAAGCTTTCTTT

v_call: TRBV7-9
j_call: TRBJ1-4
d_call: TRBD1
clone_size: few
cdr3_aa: CASSLEEGAEKLFF
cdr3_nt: TGTGCCAGCAGCTTAGAGGAGGGGGCGGAAAAACTGTTTTTT

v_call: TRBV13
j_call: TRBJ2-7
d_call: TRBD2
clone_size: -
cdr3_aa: CASSFWTSGRSYEQYF
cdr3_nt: TGTGCCAGCAGCTTTTGGACTAGCGGAAGAAGCTACGAGCAGTACTTC

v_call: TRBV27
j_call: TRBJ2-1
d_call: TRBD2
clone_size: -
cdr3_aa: CASRRLAGGLGQQFF
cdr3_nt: TGTGCCAGCAGGCGACTAGCGGGGGGCCTCGGGCAGCAGTTCTTC

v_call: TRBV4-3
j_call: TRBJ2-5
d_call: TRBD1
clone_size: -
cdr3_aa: CASSNRDRGPETQYF
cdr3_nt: TGCGCCAGCAGCAACCGGGACAGGGGGCCGGAGACCCAGTACTTC

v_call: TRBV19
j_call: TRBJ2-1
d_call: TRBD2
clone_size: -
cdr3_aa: CASREVSGRLYYNNEQFF
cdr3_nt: TGTGCCAGTAGGGAGGTTAGCGGGAGGCTTTACTATAATAATGAGCAGTTCTTC

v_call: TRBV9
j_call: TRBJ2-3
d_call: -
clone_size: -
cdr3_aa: CASSAGGWEADTQYF
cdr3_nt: TGTGCCAGCAGCGCGGGGGGCTGGGAGGCAGATACGCAGTATTTT

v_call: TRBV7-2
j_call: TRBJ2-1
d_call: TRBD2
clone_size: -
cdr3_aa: CASSLEGGRAGEQFF
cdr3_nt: TGTGCCAGCAGCTTAGAAGGCGGGAGGGCCGGGGAGCAGTTCTTC

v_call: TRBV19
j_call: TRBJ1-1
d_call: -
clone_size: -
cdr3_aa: CASSPLSGSETEAFF
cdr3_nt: TGTGCCAGTAGTCCGCTCTCGGGGTCGGAAACTGAAGCTTTCTTT

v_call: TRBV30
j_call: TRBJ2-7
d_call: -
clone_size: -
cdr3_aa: CAWAGPGSYYEQYF
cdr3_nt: TGTGCCTGGGCAGGGCCAGGTAGCTACTACGAGCAGTACTTC

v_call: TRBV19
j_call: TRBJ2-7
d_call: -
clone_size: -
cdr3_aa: CASSSGTVHEQYF
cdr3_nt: TGTGCCAGTAGTAGCGGGACAGTCCACGAGCAGTACTTC

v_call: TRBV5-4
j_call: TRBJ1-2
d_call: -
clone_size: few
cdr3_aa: CASSFAARLVGYTF
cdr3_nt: TGTGCCAGCAGCTTCGCCGCCAGGTTAGTTGGCTACACCTTC

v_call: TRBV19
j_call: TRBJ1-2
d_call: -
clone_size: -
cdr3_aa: CASRAGGKTNYGYTF
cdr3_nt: TGTGCCAGTAGGGCCGGGGGAAAGACTAACTATGGCTACACCTTC

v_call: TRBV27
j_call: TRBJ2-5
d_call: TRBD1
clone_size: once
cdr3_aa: CASRFTGGLETQYF
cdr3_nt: TGTGCCAGCAGGTTTACAGGGGGGCTGGAGACCCAGTACTTC

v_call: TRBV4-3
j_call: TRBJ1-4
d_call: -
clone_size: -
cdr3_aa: CASSQDPAGEGEKLFF
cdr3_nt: TGCGCCAGCAGCCAAGATCCGGCAGGGGAAGGTGAAAAACTGTTTTTT

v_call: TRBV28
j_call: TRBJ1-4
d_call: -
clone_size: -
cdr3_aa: CASRSGMSEKLFF
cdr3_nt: TGTGCCAGTCGATCGGGGATGAGTGAAAAACTGTTTTTT